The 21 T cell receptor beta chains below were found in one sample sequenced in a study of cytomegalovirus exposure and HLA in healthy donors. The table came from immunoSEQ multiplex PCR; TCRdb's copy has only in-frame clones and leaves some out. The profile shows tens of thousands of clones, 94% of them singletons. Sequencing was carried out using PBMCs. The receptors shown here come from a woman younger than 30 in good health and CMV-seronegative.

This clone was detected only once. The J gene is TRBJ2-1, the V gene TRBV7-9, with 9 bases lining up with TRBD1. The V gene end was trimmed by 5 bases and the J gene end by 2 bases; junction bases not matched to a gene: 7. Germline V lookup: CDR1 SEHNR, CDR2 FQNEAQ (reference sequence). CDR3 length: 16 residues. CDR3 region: CASSTPGQGTYNEQFF. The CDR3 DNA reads TGTGCCAGCAGCACACCGGGACAGGGAACCTACAATGAGCAGTTCTTC.

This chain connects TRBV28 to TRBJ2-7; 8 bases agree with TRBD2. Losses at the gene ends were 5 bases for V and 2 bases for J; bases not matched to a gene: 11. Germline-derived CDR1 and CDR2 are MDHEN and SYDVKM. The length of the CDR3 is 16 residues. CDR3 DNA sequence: TGTGCCAGCAGTCCGACAACTAGCGGCGAAGCCTACGAGCAGTACTTC. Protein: CASSPTTSGEAYEQYF.

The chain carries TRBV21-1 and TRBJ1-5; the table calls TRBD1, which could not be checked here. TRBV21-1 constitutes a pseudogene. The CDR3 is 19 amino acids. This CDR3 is CASSKEGEAGDVLNQPQHF. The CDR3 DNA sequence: TGTGCCAGCAGCAAAGAGGGCGAGGCAGGGGACGTGCTAAATCAGCCCCAGCATTTT.

The CDR3 DNA follows: TGTGCCAGCAGCGACGGACACCTTACCTACGAGCAGTACTTC. Amino acids: CASSDGHLTYEQYF. This chain connects TRBV28 to TRBJ2-7, with a tentative D call TRBD1 (5 bases). CDR3 length: 14 amino acids. V lost 6 bases to trimming and J lost 2 bases, with 14 bases between them. CDR1 and CDR2 from the germline V gene are MDHEN and SYDVKM. The full variable domain, completed using reference TRBV28 and TRBJ2-7, is DVKVTQSSRYLVKRTGEKVFLECVQDMDHENMFWYRQDPGLGLRLIYFSYDVKMKEKGDIPEGYSVSREKKERFSLILESASTNQTSMYLCASSDGHLTYEQYFGPGTRLTVT.

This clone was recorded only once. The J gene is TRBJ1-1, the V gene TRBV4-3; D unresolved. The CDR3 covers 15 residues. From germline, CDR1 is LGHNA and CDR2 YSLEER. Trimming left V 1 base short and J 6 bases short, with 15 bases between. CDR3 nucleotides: TGCGCCAGCAGCCAAGTTCTTGGTGGGAGTGCTGAAGCTTTCTTT. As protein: CASSQVLGGSAEAFF.

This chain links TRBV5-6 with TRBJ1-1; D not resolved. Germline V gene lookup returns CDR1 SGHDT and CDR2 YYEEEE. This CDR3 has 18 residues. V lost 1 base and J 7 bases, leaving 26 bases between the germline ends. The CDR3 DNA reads TGTGCCAGCAGCTTGATTGCTTTAAAACCGGGGATTGAATTTGAAGCTTTCTTT. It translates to CASSLIALKPGIEFEAFF.

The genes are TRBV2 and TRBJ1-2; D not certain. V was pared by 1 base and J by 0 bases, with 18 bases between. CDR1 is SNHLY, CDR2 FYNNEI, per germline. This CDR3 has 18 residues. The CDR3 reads CASSEETQAFIPNYGYTF. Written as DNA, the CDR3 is TGTGCCAGCAGTGAAGAGACCCAGGCCTTTATACCTAACTATGGCTACACCTTC. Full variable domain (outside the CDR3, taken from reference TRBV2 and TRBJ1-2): EPEVTQTPSHQVTQMGQEVILRCVPISNHLYFYWYRQILGQKVEFLVSFYNNEISEKSEIFDDQFSVERPDGSNFTLKIRSTKLEDSAMYFCASSEETQAFIPNYGYTFGSGTRLTVV.

CDR3 nucleotides: TGTGCCAGTAGCGCACGACAGACGTCTGGGGCCAACGTCCTGACTTTC. Translation gives CASSARQTSGANVLTF. The chain uses TRBV19 and TRBJ2-6, with D maybe TRBD1 (5 bases). V was clipped by 6 bases and J by 1 base, with 13 bases between them. CDR1 is LNHDA and CDR2 is SQIVND in the germline V gene (reference sequence). The CDR3 totals 16 residues.

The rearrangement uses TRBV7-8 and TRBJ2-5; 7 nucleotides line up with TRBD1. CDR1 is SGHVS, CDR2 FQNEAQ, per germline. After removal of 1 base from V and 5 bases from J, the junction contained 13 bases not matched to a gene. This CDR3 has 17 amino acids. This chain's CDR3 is CASSLVPRDSEKETQYF. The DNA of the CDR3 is TGTGCCAGCAGCTTAGTCCCTCGGGACAGCGAGAAGGAGACCCAGTACTTC.

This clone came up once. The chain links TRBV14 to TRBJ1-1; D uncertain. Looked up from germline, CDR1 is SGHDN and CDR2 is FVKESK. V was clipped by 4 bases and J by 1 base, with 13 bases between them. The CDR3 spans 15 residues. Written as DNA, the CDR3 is TGTGCCAGCAGCCTACTTTCCTTTCCGAACACTGAAGCTTTCTTT. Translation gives CASSLLSFPNTEAFF.

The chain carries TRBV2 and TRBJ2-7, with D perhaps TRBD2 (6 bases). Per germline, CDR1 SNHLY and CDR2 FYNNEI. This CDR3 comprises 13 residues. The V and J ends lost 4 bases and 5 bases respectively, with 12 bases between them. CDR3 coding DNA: TGTGCCAGCAGTGGGAGGACTATGAACGAGCAGTACTTC. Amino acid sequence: CASSGRTMNEQYF.

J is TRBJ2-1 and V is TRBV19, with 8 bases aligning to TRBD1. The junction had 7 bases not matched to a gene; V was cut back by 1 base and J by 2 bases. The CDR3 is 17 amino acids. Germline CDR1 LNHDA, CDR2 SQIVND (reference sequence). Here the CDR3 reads CASSIVSGQDAYNEQFF. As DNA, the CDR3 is TGTGCCAGTAGTATAGTCTCGGGACAGGACGCCTACAATGAGCAGTTCTTC.

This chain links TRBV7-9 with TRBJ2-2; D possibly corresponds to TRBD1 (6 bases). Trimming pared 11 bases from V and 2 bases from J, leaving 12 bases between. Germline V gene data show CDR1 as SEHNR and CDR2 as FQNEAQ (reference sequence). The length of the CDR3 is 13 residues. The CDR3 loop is CARQEGNTGELFF. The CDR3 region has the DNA TGTGCCCGACAGGAAGGTAACACCGGGGAGCTGTTTTTT.

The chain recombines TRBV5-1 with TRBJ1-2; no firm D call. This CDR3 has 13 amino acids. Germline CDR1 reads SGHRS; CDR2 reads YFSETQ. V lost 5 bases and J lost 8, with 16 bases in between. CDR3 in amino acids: CASSHGRGTGYTF. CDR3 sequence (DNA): TGCGCCAGCAGTCACGGCCGGGGTACGGGCTACACCTTC.

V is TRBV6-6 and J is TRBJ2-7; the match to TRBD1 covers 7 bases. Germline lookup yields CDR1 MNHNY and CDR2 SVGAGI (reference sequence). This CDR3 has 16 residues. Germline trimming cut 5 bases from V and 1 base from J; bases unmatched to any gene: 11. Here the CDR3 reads CASSISRVGQSYEQYF. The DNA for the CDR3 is TGTGCCAGCAGTATCTCCCGGGTGGGACAGTCCTACGAGCAGTACTTC.

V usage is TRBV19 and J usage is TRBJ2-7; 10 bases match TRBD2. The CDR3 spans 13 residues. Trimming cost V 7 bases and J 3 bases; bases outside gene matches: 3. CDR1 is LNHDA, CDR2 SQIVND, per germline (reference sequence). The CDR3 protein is CASTRTSGYEQYF. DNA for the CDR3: TGTGCCAGTACAAGGACTAGCGGCTACGAGCAGTACTTC.

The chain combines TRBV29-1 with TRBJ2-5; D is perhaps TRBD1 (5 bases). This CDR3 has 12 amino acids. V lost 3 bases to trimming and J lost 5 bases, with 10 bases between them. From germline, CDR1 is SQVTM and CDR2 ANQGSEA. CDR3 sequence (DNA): TGCAGCGTTGATTGGGGCTTTGAGACCCAGTACTTC. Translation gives CSVDWGFETQYF.

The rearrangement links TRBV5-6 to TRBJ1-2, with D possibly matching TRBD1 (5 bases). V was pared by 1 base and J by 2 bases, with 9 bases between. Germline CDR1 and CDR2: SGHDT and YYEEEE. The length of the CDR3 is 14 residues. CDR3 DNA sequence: TGTGCCAGCAGCTTGTCAGGGAGGAACTATGGCTACACCTTC. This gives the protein CASSLSGRNYGYTF.

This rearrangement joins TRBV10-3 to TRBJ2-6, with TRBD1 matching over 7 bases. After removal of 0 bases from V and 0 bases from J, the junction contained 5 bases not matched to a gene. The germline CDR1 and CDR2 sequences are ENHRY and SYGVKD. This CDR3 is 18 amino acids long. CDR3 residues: CAISESNSGGSGANVLTF. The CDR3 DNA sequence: TGTGCCATCAGTGAGTCCAATTCAGGGGGCTCTGGGGCCAACGTCCTGACTTTC.

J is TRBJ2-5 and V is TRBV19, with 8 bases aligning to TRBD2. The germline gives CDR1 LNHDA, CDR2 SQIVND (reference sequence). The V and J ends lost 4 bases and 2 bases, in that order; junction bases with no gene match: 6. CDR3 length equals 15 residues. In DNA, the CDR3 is TGTGCCAGTAGTAAAGGACTAGCCGCACAAGAGACCCAGTACTTC. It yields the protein CASSKGLAAQETQYF.

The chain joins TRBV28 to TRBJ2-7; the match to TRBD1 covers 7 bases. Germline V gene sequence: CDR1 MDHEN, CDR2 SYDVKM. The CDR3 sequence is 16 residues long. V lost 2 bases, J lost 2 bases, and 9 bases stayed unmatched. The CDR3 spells CASSLGSWDRTYEQYF. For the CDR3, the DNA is TGTGCCAGCAGTTTAGGGTCTTGGGACAGAACCTACGAGCAGTACTTC. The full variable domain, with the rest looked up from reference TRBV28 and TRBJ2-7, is DVKVTQSSRYLVKRTGEKVFLECVQDMDHENMFWYRQDPGLGLRLIYFSYDVKMKEKGDIPEGYSVSREKKERFSLILESASTNQTSMYLCASSLGSWDRTYEQYFGPGTRLTVT.